This TCR beta chain emerged from a study of T cells in Graves' hyperthyroidism and ophthalmopathy. The study, taken as a whole, reports: Ophthalmopathy was separated from stable hyperthyroidism by a 13 V-J model. Blood also contained most expanded thyroid clonotypes above 0.001. Prediction of ophthalmopathy progression came a median approximately 6.6 months pre-onset.

This clonotype has a count of ten or more. Its antigen is not identified. It was RNA transcripts that yielded the amplified TCR beta CDR3 regions. First-round RT-PCR of the TCR CDR3 relied on the HTBI primer set. Via MiXCR, TCRdb re-called the multiplex PCR reads, giving one row per CDR3 protein. The sample records 95,000 to 110,000 distinct CDR3 sequences, 15% to 20% being singletons. Trimming removed 8 bases at V and 0 bases at J, with 13 bases between. The CDR3 is 14 amino acids. Germline V gives CDR1 ENHRY, CDR2 SYGVKD. The chain uses TRBV10-3 and TRBJ1-2; tentatively, D is TRBD1 (5 bases). This TCR came from a woman in her forties or fifties with Graves' hyperthyroidism. Sequencing was done on a sample of blood. CDR3 DNA sequence: TGTGCCATCCGGGGCGCCTCAGCTAACTATGGCTACACCTTC. This codes for CAIRGASANYGYTF.